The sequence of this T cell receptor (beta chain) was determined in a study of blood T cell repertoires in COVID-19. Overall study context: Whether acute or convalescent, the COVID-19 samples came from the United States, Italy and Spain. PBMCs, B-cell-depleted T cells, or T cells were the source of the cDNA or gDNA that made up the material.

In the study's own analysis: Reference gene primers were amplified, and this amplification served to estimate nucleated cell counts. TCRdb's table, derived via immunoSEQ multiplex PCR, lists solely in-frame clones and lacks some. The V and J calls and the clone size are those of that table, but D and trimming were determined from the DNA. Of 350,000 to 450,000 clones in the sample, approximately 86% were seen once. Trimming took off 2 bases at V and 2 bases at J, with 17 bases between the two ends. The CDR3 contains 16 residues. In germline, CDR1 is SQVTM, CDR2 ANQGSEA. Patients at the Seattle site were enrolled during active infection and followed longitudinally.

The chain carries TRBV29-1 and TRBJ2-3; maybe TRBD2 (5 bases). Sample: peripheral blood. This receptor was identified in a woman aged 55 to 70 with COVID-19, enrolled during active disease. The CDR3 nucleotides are TGCAGCGTTGAAAGGAGGACGGACGATTCCACAGATACGCAGTATTTT. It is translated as CSVERRTDDSTDTQYF.